This TCR beta chain was documented in a study of CD8 T cells in ankylosing spondylitis (dated by TCRdb to 2016 to 2017). A note on the overall study: The study set out to find disease-linked TCR variants by profiling T cell receptor beta repertoires in ankylosing spondylitis patients and healthy donors. In total, the full study cohort was made up of roughly 110 healthy donors and approximately 27 ankylosing spondylitis patients. Peripheral blood was sampled, and synovial fluid was additionally collected from ankylosing spondylitis patients. Study-level results and caveats: The disease-linked clones showed a CD8+ phenotype and occurred at relatively low frequencies in peripheral blood. A TCR beta motif of several highly homologous amino acid variants appeared characteristic of blood from ankylosing spondylitis patients. Significant enrichment of the disease-linked clones was reported in matched synovial fluid samples from ankylosing spondylitis patients. Some of the motif variants had been reported before in the synovial fluid and blood of reactive arthritis patients, a finding that suggests common disease-initiation mechanisms.

Trimming leaves V shorter by 2 bases and J shorter by 2 bases, with the junction holding 8 bases beyond the gene matches. Counted from cysteine to phenylalanine, this CDR3 has 17 amino acids. CDR3 DNA only is kept here, 51 bases in frame from base 1. Sequences MNHEY (CDR1) and SMNVEV (CDR2) are obtained from the germline V gene (reference sequence). This clonotype was observed a handful of times. The antigen it binds to is not known. Per-nucleotide qualities are absent, and no much larger clonotype sits a single base away. Sequencer: Illumina HiSeq 2500. Quantitative 5'-RACE with molecular barcodes was the method used to prepare the TCR beta libraries. The authors' analysis ran thus. A new computational method based on a probabilistic model of VDJ rearrangement was used to identify disease-linked TCR variants. The public sequencing data were trimmed at Q25 with fastp and processed into clonotypes with MiXCR by TCRdb, which kept only in-frame beta chains. Identical CDR3 proteins give one entry, which carries the most common genes and DNA. It is TCRdb's table, rather than the study itself, that gives the V and J calls and clone size. The sample table holds about 460,000 distinct CDR3 sequences, of which about 5.2% were seen once. The ten largest clones take up 3% to 4% of the sample.

The sequence derives from a male donor with ankylosing spondylitis. The specimen sequenced was blood, either unsorted or a sorted T cell fraction (not recorded which). This chain joins TRBV27 to TRBJ2-2; 7 bases in between match TRBD1. The CDR3 here reads CASSLTDRFYNTGELFF. The DNA sequence is TGTGCCAGCAGTTTAACGGACAGGTTTTATAACACCGGGGAGCTGTTTTTT.